This T cell receptor beta chain was obtained from a study of PD-1 blockade in classical Hodgkin lymphoma. Time point given: cycle 4 day 1 (C4D1), after 5 to 7 weeks of nivolumab. Every patient had relapsed following autologous stem cell transplantation, and cohorts differed in brentuximab vedotin exposure. Best responses fell into complete response, partial response or progressive disease. The CDR3 contains 17 residues. Germline V CDR1 and CDR2: LNHDA, SQIVND (reference sequence). Trimming took 1 base from V and 0 from J, leaving 13 bases between them. Generated by immunoSEQ multiplex PCR, the TCRdb table keeps only in-frame clones and is missing some. The sample yields about 51,000 clones, about 80% seen once. This clone rates as medium-sized.

The sequencing used peripheral blood mononuclear cells (PBMCs), collected before the fourth cycle of nivolumab. The chain recombines TRBV19 with TRBJ1-5; D possibly corresponds to TRBD1 (5 bases). This receptor was identified in a human donor with classical Hodgkin lymphoma. The CDR3 region has the DNA TGTGCCAGTAGTATAGGGGGGTCCGACTTTAGCAATCAGCCCCAGCATTTT. Protein product: CASSIGGSDFSNQPQHF.